The 21 T cell receptor beta chains presented below share a single source sample, sequenced in a study of shared clonotypes between healthy human individuals. Using immunoSEQ multiplex PCR, the repertoire was profiled, and TCRdb retains in-frame clones only, with some absent. This repertoire shows 950,000 to 1,100,000 clones, about three quarters found once; its top ten account for about 1.5%. The material sequenced was memory CD4+ T cells sorted from blood. The subset here: CD45RA-negative fraction. The receptor source for this set is a man in his late teens or twenties in good health.

This clone has more than one count but fewer than ten. The same CDR3 also results from other DNA sequences found in this sample. The chain couples TRBV5-4 to TRBJ1-4; D uncertain. The germline CDR1 and CDR2 sequences are SGHNT and YYREEE (reference sequence). Trimming removed 4 bases at V and 1 base at J, with 8 bases between. The CDR3 runs to 14 residues. In DNA form, the CDR3 reads TGTGCCAGCAGCCCGGGCGGAACTAATGAAAAACTGTTTTTT. Translation gives CASSPGGTNEKLFF.

The chain links TRBV2 to TRBJ2-7; TRBD2 is a possible D gene (5 bases). Germline CDR1 SNHLY, CDR2 FYNNEI. The CDR3 length is 14 residues. V lost 6 bases to trimming and J lost 1 base, with 13 bases between them. The DNA of the CDR3 is TGTGCCAGCAGACCCGGACTGTATTCCTACGAGCAGTACTTC. Protein sequence: CASRPGLYSYEQYF.

This chain links TRBV5-4 with TRBJ2-7; 9 positions match TRBD2. The CDR3 is made up of 16 amino acids. The trim removed 3 bases at V and 6 bases at J, leaving 13 bases unmatched. Germline V gene lookup returns CDR1 SGHNT and CDR2 YYREEE (reference sequence). CDR3 sequence reads: CASSSRIGTSLLEQYF. CDR3 coding DNA: TGTGCCAGCAGCTCACGAATAGGGACTAGCTTGCTCGAGCAGTACTTC.

The rearrangement joins TRBV5-1 to TRBJ1-6, with D maybe TRBD1 (5 bases). This CDR3 region has 15 residues. The germline CDR1 and CDR2 sequences are SGHRS and YFSETQ. V was trimmed by 0 bases and J by 8 bases, leaving 12 bases between them. Written as DNA, the CDR3 is TGCGCCAGCAGCTTGGGGGACCCGAGGGATTCACCCCTCCACTTT. Its protein product is CASSLGDPRDSPLHF.

The chain couples TRBV6-1 to TRBJ2-2; D gene ambiguous. V shed 6 bases and J shed 2 bases, with 10 bases lying between them. This CDR3 is built from 14 residues. CDR1 and CDR2 from the germline V gene are MNHNS and SASEGT. The CDR3 DNA is TGTGCCAGCAGGCTCTCTTTTAACACCGGGGAGCTGTTTTTT. It yields the protein CASRLSFNTGELFF.

The chain combines TRBV11-2 with TRBJ2-5; 14 bases fit TRBD2. The DNA end lines up better with TRBJ2-7; the J call may be wrong. Per germline, CDR1 SGHAT and CDR2 FQNNGV. This CDR3 is built from 14 residues. CDR3 DNA: TGTGCCAGCAGCTCGGGACTAGCGGGAGCCGAGCAGTACTTC. Protein sequence: CASSSGLAGAEQYF.

This clone was counted between two and nine times. The chain joins TRBV10-3 to TRBJ1-6; a possible D gene is TRBD1 (5 bases). Trimming removed 4 bases from V and 5 bases from J, with 9 bases in between. This CDR3 spans 14 amino acids. The germline V gene has CDR1 ENHRY and CDR2 SYGVKD. For the CDR3, the DNA is TGTGCCATCAGTGTGGGGGATAATAATTCACCCCTCCACTTT. This gives the protein CAISVGDNNSPLHF.

The chain is built from TRBV5-8 and TRBJ1-5; 7 nucleotides align to TRBD1. Per the germline V gene, CDR1 is SGHTS and CDR2 is YDEGEE. V lost 3 bases and J lost 4; bases outside the gene matches: 4. The CDR3 extends over 14 amino acids. This CDR3 is CASSYDRVNQPQHF. The CDR3 DNA reads as TGTGCCAGCAGCTATGACAGGGTGAATCAGCCCCAGCATTTT.

The chain links TRBV5-6 to TRBJ2-5; 9 nucleotides line up with TRBD2. The CDR3 totals 18 residues. The germline CDR1 and CDR2 sequences are SGHDT and YYEEEE. The V gene end was trimmed by 4 bases and the J gene end by 1 base; junction bases not matched to a gene: 14. For the CDR3, the DNA is TGTGCCAGCAGCGCCTTTCGGGTAGCGGGGGCCTTCCAAGAGACCCAGTACTTC. It specifies CASSAFRVAGAFQETQYF.

The genes are TRBV6-5 and TRBJ2-2; D is perhaps TRBD1 (5 bases). Germline V gene sequence: CDR1 MNHEY, CDR2 SVGAGI. The CDR3 is 14 amino acids. Trimming pared 5 bases from V and 6 bases from J, leaving 13 bases between. The CDR3 bases are TGTGCCAGCAGTACCAGTGGCAGGGCCGGGGAGCTGTTTTTT. Protein product: CASSTSGRAGELFF.

This chain connects TRBV5-1 to TRBJ2-1, with TRBD2 identical over 9 bases. Looked up from germline, CDR1 is SGHRS and CDR2 is YFSETQ. The CDR3 is 15 amino acids. V shed 1 base, J shed 4 bases, and the junction held 3 bases outside the gene matches. The CDR3 reads CASSLFTSGYNEQFF. In nucleotides, the CDR3 is TGCGCCAGCAGCTTGTTCACTAGCGGGTACAATGAGCAGTTCTTC.

This clone was picked up a small number of times. The V call is TRBV2, the J call TRBJ2-7, with a weak D call TRBD1 (6 bases). Germline V CDR1 and CDR2: SNHLY, FYNNEI. V dropped 7 bases and J dropped 6 bases, with 16 bases sitting between them. The CDR3 is 13 residues long. The CDR3 DNA reads TGTGCCAGCAACGCCGAACAGGGCGGCGAGCAGTACTTC. It codes for CASNAEQGGEQYF.

The chain carries TRBV7-2 and TRBJ2-2; possibly TRBD2 for D (5 bases). Germline V lookup: CDR1 SGHTA, CDR2 FQGNSA. V shed 7 bases and J shed 2 bases, with 14 bases lying between them. The CDR3 loop spans 15 amino acids. The CDR3: CASTPSSLNTGELFF. In DNA, the CDR3 is TGTGCCAGCACCCCTAGCAGTCTTAACACCGGGGAGCTGTTTTTT.

This clone was observed at least ten times. V is TRBV6-1 and J is TRBJ1-3, with D possibly matching TRBD1 (6 bases). V lost 1 base, J lost 4 bases, and 14 bases lay in between. The germline CDR1 and CDR2 sequences are MNHNS and SASEGT. The CDR3 is made up of 16 amino acids. The CDR3 is CASSEGAQGRGNTIYF. As DNA, the CDR3 is TGTGCCAGCAGTGAAGGTGCTCAGGGGAGGGGAAACACCATATATTTT.

The chain recombines TRBV9 with TRBJ2-1; 11 nucleotides match TRBD2. Germline lookup yields CDR1 SGDLS and CDR2 YYNGEE. The CDR3 has 15 residues. V was pared by 5 bases and J by 7 bases, with 8 bases of the junction left unmatched. CDR3 region: CASSATSGKGNEQFF. In DNA form, the CDR3 reads TGTGCCAGCAGTGCGACTAGCGGGAAAGGGAATGAGCAGTTCTTC.

This clone was detected only a few times. The chain uses TRBV5-1 and TRBJ1-1; TRBD1 aligns across 7 bases. The CDR3 consists of 11 residues. Germline CDR1 reads SGHRS; CDR2 reads YFSETQ. Unmatched junction bases numbered 7, after V lost 6 bases and J lost 11 bases. CDR3 region: CASNLGGQAFF. The CDR3 DNA follows: TGCGCCAGCAACCTTGGGGGACAGGCTTTCTTT.

V usage is TRBV9 and J usage is TRBJ2-7; D possibly corresponds to TRBD1 (6 bases). The V and J ends lost 0 bases and 7 bases respectively, with 14 bases between them. This CDR3 spans 14 amino acids. Germline V gene data show CDR1 as SGDLS and CDR2 as YYNGEE. The CDR3 nucleotides are TGTGCCAGCAGCGTAGATGGCCAGGGGTGGGAGCAGTACTTC. Residues: CASSVDGQGWEQYF. The full variable domain, with the rest looked up from reference TRBV9 and TRBJ2-7, is DSGVTQTPKHLITATGQRVTLRCSPRSGDLSVYWYQQSLDQGLQFLIQYYNGEERAKGNILERFSAQQFPDLHSELNLSSLELGDSALYFCASSVDGQGWEQYFGPGTRLTVT.

Turning to this clone: A read error may be the cause here, since a much bigger clone is one base away. At the DNA level, this CDR3 is encoded by other sequences in the same sample as well. The V gene is TRBV5-4, the J gene TRBJ2-3; the D is unclear. This CDR3 is 13 amino acids long. Germline lookup yields CDR1 SGHNT and CDR2 YYREEE (reference sequence). V lost 2 bases to trimming and J lost 1 base, with 5 bases between them. This chain's CDR3 is CASSFPGTDTQYF. CDR3 coding DNA: TGTGCCAGCAGCTTCCCAGGCACAGATACGCAGTATTTT.

This clone was found a few times. This chain joins TRBV7-3 and TRBJ2-3; D is unclear. Trimming took off 5 bases at V and 6 bases at J, with 15 bases between the two ends. Looked up from germline, CDR1 is SGHTA and CDR2 is FQGTGA. The CDR3 sequence is 14 residues long. The CDR3 loop is CASSPSLISDTQYF. The CDR3, as DNA: TGTGCCAGCAGCCCCTCCCTAATAAGCGATACGCAGTATTTT.

V and J are TRBV2 and TRBJ2-5; no reliable D call. V dropped 3 bases and J dropped 2 bases, with 7 bases sitting between them. In germline, CDR1 is SNHLY, CDR2 FYNNEI. The CDR3 loop spans 13 amino acids. CDR3 protein: CASSDGIQETQYF. CDR3 DNA sequence: TGTGCCAGCAGTGACGGAATTCAAGAGACCCAGTACTTC.

This clone was counted a single time. V gene TRBV2 combines with J gene TRBJ1-1; the D is unclear. V lost 0 bases, J lost 1 base, and 6 bases lay in between. The CDR3 has 14 amino acids. Per germline, CDR1 SNHLY and CDR2 FYNNEI. The DNA for the CDR3 is TGTGCCAGCAGTGAAGCGTGGAAGAACACTGAAGCTTTCTTT. Encoded protein: CASSEAWKNTEAFF.